Shown below are 11 T cell receptor beta chains from a single sample sequenced in a study of T cells in Graves' hyperthyroidism and ophthalmopathy (dated by TCRdb to between 2019 and 2020). Receptor libraries were prepared by multiplex PCR. The sequencing machine was an Illumina HiSeq 2000. TCR beta CDR3 regions were amplified from RNA transcripts. The first round of RT-PCR for the TCR CDR3 was performed with the HTBI primer set and the Qiagen OneStep RT-PCR kit. TCRdb reworked the public reads: Q25 trimming with fastp, MiXCR clone assembly, productive beta chains retained. All rows with the same CDR3 protein become a single entry with the most common DNA and genes. The sample includes approximately 370,000 distinct CDR3 sequences, with approximately 18% observed a single time. Around 35% of the sample rests with the top ten. Sequenced input: blood. The receptors were sampled from a woman aged 25 to 39 with Graves' hyperthyroidism that later progressed to Graves' ophthalmopathy.

Points on this clonotype: This sequence may be a read error, since a much larger clone differs from it by one base. J is TRBJ1-4 and V is TRBV3-1; possible D gene TRBD1, 5 bases. This CDR3 has 14 amino acids. Per the germline V gene, CDR1 is LGHDT and CDR2 is YNNKEL (reference sequence). The chain's CDR3 is CASSLRDDNGKLFF. CDR3 coding DNA: TGTGCCAGCAGCCTCCGGGACGACAATGGAAAACTGTTTTTT. The complete variable domain, with remaining parts taken from reference TRBV3-1 and TRBJ1-4, reads DTAVSQTPKYLVTQMGNDKSIKCEQNLGHDTMYWYKQDSKKFLKIMFSYNNKELIINETVPNRFSPKSPDKAHLNLHINSLELGDSAVYFCASSLRDDNGKLFFGSGTQLSVL.

At least ten counts were recorded for this clonotype. V usage is TRBV9 and J usage is TRBJ1-3, with 7 nucleotides matching TRBD1. V trimming: 3 bases; J trimming: 3 bases; junction bases outside the gene matches: 9. Germline V gene sequence: CDR1 SGDLS, CDR2 YYNGEE. This CDR3 comprises 16 residues. The CDR3 region is CASSAWDSDLGNTIYF. Here the CDR3 DNA reads TGTGCCAGCAGCGCCTGGGACAGCGATCTTGGAAACACCATATATTTT.

This clonotype was recorded a few times. The rearrangement links TRBV19 to TRBJ2-1; D possibly corresponds to TRBD2 (6 bases). Trimming took 5 bases from V and 5 from J, leaving 16 bases between them. Germline-derived CDR1 and CDR2 are LNHDA and SQIVND (reference sequence). The CDR3 consists of 15 residues. The CDR3 coding sequence is TGTGCCAGTAGTGGGCGGGGTACGAAGAACAATGAGCAGTTCTTC. Protein product: CASSGRGTKNNEQFF.

In this sample, this clonotype turned up many times. The chain is built from TRBV20-1 and TRBJ2-3; 8 bases map to TRBD2. The CDR3 runs to 16 residues. The J segment lost 3 bases and the V segment lost 2 bases, leaving 10 bases of the junction unmatched. CDR1 is DFQATT, CDR2 SNEGSKA, per germline (reference sequence). The DNA for the CDR3 is TGCAGTGCTAGAACGGGGGGGCCGATTGTGACAGATACGCAGTATTTT. Its protein is CSARTGGPIVTDTQYF.

The V and J genes are TRBV5-5 and TRBJ2-3, with D hard to call. Trimming cost V 0 bases and J 4 bases, with 12 bases left between them. Germline CDR1 SGHKS, CDR2 YYEKEE (reference sequence). CDR3 length equals 15 residues. CDR3 sequence (DNA): TGTGCCAGCAGCTTGGCTGGGGTGAGCTCAGATACGCAGTATTTT. It codes for CASSLAGVSSDTQYF.

As regards this clonotype: One end of the junction fails to match germline, which may point to a read error. The chain has TRBV4-1 and TRBJ1-6, with a weak D call TRBD1 (5 bases). The CDR3 has 17 amino acids. Per germline, CDR1 MGHRA and CDR2 YSYEKL. CDR3 coding DNA: TGCGTCAGCAGCCAAGAGGATGGGACCAAGCTCGGGTCACCCCTCCACTTT. Its translation: CVSSQEDGTKLGSPLHF.

There are many counts of this clonotype. The chain combines TRBV6-1 with TRBJ2-5; tentatively, D is TRBD1 (5 bases). The germline V and J ends were trimmed by 5 bases and 0 bases, with 13 bases remaining between them. The germline V gene encodes CDR1 MNHNS and CDR2 SASEGT. There are 15 residues in the CDR3. The CDR3 region is CASSPPDSYQETQYF. The CDR3 bases are TGTGCCAGCAGTCCACCAGACAGTTACCAAGAGACCCAGTACTTC.

The table lists this clonotype with many counts. The chain recombines TRBV28 with TRBJ1-2; unclear D gene. This CDR3 comprises 15 residues. CDR1 is MDHEN and CDR2 is SYDVKM in the germline V gene. V was cut by 1 base and J by 7 bases, with 16 bases left in between. The DNA of the CDR3 is TGTGCCAGCAGTTTATTTAGGCGGTGGGCTTTTGGCTACACCTTC. This codes for CASSLFRRWAFGYTF.

The J gene is TRBJ2-1, the V gene TRBV6-1, with D unclear. Germline lookup yields CDR1 MNHNS and CDR2 SASEGT. This CDR3 contains 16 residues. Trimming shortened V by 4 bases and J by 5 bases, and 18 bases separated the two germline ends. The CDR3 DNA sequence: TGTGCCAGCAGTGTGATAGTAGGTCGGGCTAACAATGAGCAGTTCTTC. Translating it yields CASSVIVGRANNEQFF.

CDR3 coding DNA: TGTGCCAGCAGCCAAGATTTTGAGGGCGATATTAGCAATCAGCCCCAGCATTTT. Protein sequence: CASSQDFEGDISNQPQHF. The chain links TRBV4-2 to TRBJ1-5; the D is unclear. There are 18 residues in the CDR3. Germline V lookup: CDR1 LGHNA, CDR2 YNFKEQ. The V and J ends lost 0 bases and 0 bases respectively, with 15 bases between them.

This clonotype has a count of ten or more. The chain links TRBV7-8 to TRBJ2-7; TRBD1 matches 9 bases. Germline values: CDR1 SGHVS, CDR2 FQNEAQ. This CDR3 comprises 18 residues. V was clipped by 6 bases and J by 3 bases; unmatched bases: 18. This CDR3 is CASSRLSGTGRVFYEQYF. The CDR3 bases are TGTGCCAGCAGTCGCCTCTCCGGGACAGGGAGGGTGTTCTACGAGCAGTACTTC.